These 5 T cell receptor beta chains were sequenced from one sample in a study of blood T cell repertoires in COVID-19. Some clones are missing from TCRdb's copy, which holds only in-frame ones; the method was immunoSEQ multiplex PCR. Here the sample spans tens of thousands of clones, approximately 80% being singletons. The sequencing sample was made of peripheral blood. These receptors all stem from a man between 65 and 85 years old with COVID-19, enrolled during active disease.

The gene calls are TRBV28 and TRBJ1-2; D gene uncertain. The CDR3 sequence is 11 residues long. V was cut by 6 bases and J by 14 bases, with 16 bases left in between. CDR1 is MDHEN, CDR2 SYDVKM, per germline. The CDR3 spells CASSSLSQETF. The CDR3 DNA follows: TGTGCCAGCAGCTCTTTAAGTCAGGAAACCTTC.

This clone was recorded at least ten times. V gene TRBV3-1 (or the pseudogene TRBV3-2) combines with J gene TRBJ2-2; D might be TRBD1 (5 bases). V was clipped by 1 base and J by 7 bases, with 7 bases between them. From germline, CDR1 is LGHDT and CDR2 YNNKEL (reference sequence). This CDR3 spans 13 amino acids. CDR3 bases: TGTGCCAGCAGCCAAGTAGGGGTCGGGGAGCTGTTTTTT. Its protein is CASSQVGVGELFF.

The chain is built from TRBV7-2 and TRBJ2-3; D may be TRBD2 (5 bases). This CDR3 has 18 amino acids. Trimming stripped 0 bases from V and 4 bases from J, with 20 bases between. Per the germline V gene, CDR1 is SGHTA and CDR2 is FQGNSA. CDR3 sequence: CASSLAFVSALMADTQYF. The DNA for the CDR3 is TGTGCCAGCAGCTTAGCGTTCGTTAGCGCTCTTATGGCAGATACGCAGTATTTT.

This clone has a handful of counts. The J gene is TRBJ2-2, the V gene TRBV24-1; a weak D match, TRBD1 (5 bases). Germline values: CDR1 KGHDR, CDR2 SFDVKD. This CDR3 contains 13 residues. With 8 bases removed from V and 4 bases from J, the gap between germline ends came to 10 bases. CDR3 region: CATKGFSTGELFF. The CDR3 DNA reads as TGTGCCACCAAGGGGTTTAGCACCGGGGAGCTGTTTTTT.

V and J are TRBV7-9 and TRBJ2-3; unclear D gene. V gave up 6 bases and J gave up 3 bases, with 7 bases separating them. This CDR3 has 12 amino acids. CDR1 is SEHNR and CDR2 is FQNEAQ in the germline V gene (reference sequence). The CDR3 is CASRAVTDTQYF. The CDR3 DNA is TGTGCCAGCAGGGCAGTAACAGATACGCAGTATTTT.